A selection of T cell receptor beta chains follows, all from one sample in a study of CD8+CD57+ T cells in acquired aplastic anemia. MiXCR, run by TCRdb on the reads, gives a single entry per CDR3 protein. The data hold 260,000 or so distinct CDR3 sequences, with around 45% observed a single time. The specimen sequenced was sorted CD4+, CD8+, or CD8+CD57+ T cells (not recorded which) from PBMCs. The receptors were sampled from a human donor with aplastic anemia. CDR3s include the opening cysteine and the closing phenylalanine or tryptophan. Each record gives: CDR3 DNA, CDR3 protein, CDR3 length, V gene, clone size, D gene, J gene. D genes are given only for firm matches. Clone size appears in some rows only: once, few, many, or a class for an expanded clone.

CDR3 DNA: TGTGCCAGCAGCTTAGTTGGCGCTAGCGGGAGGGCCGGAGACAAAAACATTCAGTACTTC
CDR3 protein: CASSLVGASGRAGDKNIQYF
CDR3 length: 20
V gene: TRBV7-2
clone size: few
D gene: TRBD2
J gene: TRBJ2-4

CDR3 DNA: TGTGCCAGCAGTTCCCGAGGGTTAGGCAATCAGCCCCAGCATTTT
CDR3 protein: CASSSRGLGNQPQHF
CDR3 length: 15
V gene: TRBV28
clone size: many
D gene: .
J gene: TRBJ1-5

CDR3 DNA: TGTGCCACCAAAGTACAGGGCAATGAGCAGTTCTTC
CDR3 protein: CATKVQGNEQFF
CDR3 length: 12
V gene: TRBV24-1
clone size: .
D gene: .
J gene: TRBJ2-1

CDR3 DNA: TGTGCCAGCAGCTCCCAAGACCGGGACAGGGTTGACAATGAGCAGTTCTTC
CDR3 protein: CASSSQDRDRVDNEQFF
CDR3 length: 17
V gene: TRBV7-3
clone size: many
D gene: TRBD1
J gene: TRBJ2-1

CDR3 DNA: TGTGCCAGTCAAGCCGGGGGGTCGGCCTACAATGAGCAGTTCTTC
CDR3 protein: CASQAGGSAYNEQFF
CDR3 length: 15
V gene: TRBV19
clone size: .
D gene: TRBD2
J gene: TRBJ2-1

CDR3 DNA: TGTGCCAGCAGTTATCAGGGCGCCATGGGCTATGGCTACACCTTC
CDR3 protein: CASSYQGAMGYGYTF
CDR3 length: 15
V gene: TRBV6-1
clone size: .
D gene: .
J gene: TRBJ1-2

CDR3 DNA: TGTGCCTGGAGTGGGGGACAGGGGAATTACCGGGGGTCACCCCTCCACTTT
CDR3 protein: CAWSGGQGNYRGSPLHF
CDR3 length: 17
V gene: TRBV30
clone size: .
D gene: TRBD1
J gene: TRBJ1-6

CDR3 DNA: TGTGCCACCAGTGGGCAGGGGGTTCCCGGGGAGCTGTTTTTT
CDR3 protein: CATSGQGVPGELFF
CDR3 length: 14
V gene: TRBV24-1
clone size: few
D gene: TRBD1
J gene: TRBJ2-2

CDR3 DNA: TGTGCCAGTGGCAGGCCGAACACTGAAGCTTTCTTT
CDR3 protein: CASGRPNTEAFF
CDR3 length: 12
V gene: TRBV6-5
clone size: many
D gene: .
J gene: TRBJ1-1

CDR3 DNA: TGTGCCAGCAGTGAGGGACAGGGTCTCTACAATGAGCAGTTCTTC
CDR3 protein: CASSEGQGLYNEQFF
CDR3 length: 15
V gene: TRBV6-1
clone size: few
D gene: TRBD1
J gene: TRBJ2-1

CDR3 DNA: TGTGCCACCAGTGATTCGCGGTCGGGGACTGAAGCTTTCTTT
CDR3 protein: CATSDSRSGTEAFF
CDR3 length: 14
V gene: TRBV24-1
clone size: .
D gene: .
J gene: TRBJ1-1

CDR3 DNA: TGTGCCAGCAGCGAGGGGGGGCGGTCACCCCTCCACTTT
CDR3 protein: CASSEGGRSPLHF
CDR3 length: 13
V gene: TRBV14
clone size: few
D gene: .
J gene: TRBJ1-6

CDR3 DNA: TGTGCCACCAGCAGAGATTCCGACGTAAAGCAGTACTTC
CDR3 protein: CATSRDSDVKQYF
CDR3 length: 13
V gene: TRBV15
clone size: few
D gene: .
J gene: TRBJ2-7

CDR3 DNA: TGTGCCAGCAGCTGGGACAGTGGTTATTCACCCCTCCACTTT
CDR3 protein: CASSWDSGYSPLHF
CDR3 length: 14
V gene: TRBV5-1
clone size: .
D gene: TRBD1
J gene: TRBJ1-6

CDR3 DNA: TGTGCCAGCAGTTTTACAGGGGGCCCCTACGAGCAGTACTTC
CDR3 protein: CASSFTGGPYEQYF
CDR3 length: 14
V gene: TRBV5-5
clone size: .
D gene: TRBD1
J gene: TRBJ2-7

CDR3 DNA: TGTGCCAGCATGTTAAGAGCGGGAGAGGTCAATGAGCAGTTCTTC
CDR3 protein: CASMLRAGEVNEQFF
CDR3 length: 15
V gene: TRBV7-8
clone size: many
D gene: TRBD2
J gene: TRBJ2-1

CDR3 DNA: TGTGCCAGCATCCCAATCGGGGGGGCCCCTGAAGCTTTCTTT
CDR3 protein: CASIPIGGAPEAFF
CDR3 length: 14
V gene: TRBV6-6
clone size: .
D gene: .
J gene: TRBJ1-1

CDR3 DNA: TGCAGTGCTAGGACAGGGATGGGCGAAAAACTGTTTTTT
CDR3 protein: CSARTGMGEKLFF
CDR3 length: 13
V gene: TRBV20-1
clone size: .
D gene: TRBD1
J gene: TRBJ1-4

CDR3 DNA: TGTGCCAGCAGCTGGGTCCAGGGCTCCTACAATGAGCAGTTCTTC
CDR3 protein: CASSWVQGSYNEQFF
CDR3 length: 15
V gene: TRBV13
clone size: many
D gene: .
J gene: TRBJ2-1

CDR3 DNA: TGTGCCAGCAGTTCCAATACAGGGGGCTGGAACACTGAAGCTTTCTTT
CDR3 protein: CASSSNTGGWNTEAFF
CDR3 length: 16
V gene: TRBV28
clone size: .
D gene: TRBD1
J gene: TRBJ1-1

CDR3 DNA: TGTGCCACCAGCAGAGATCGGGGACGGGAGCAAGAGACCCAGTACTTC
CDR3 protein: CATSRDRGREQETQYF
CDR3 length: 16
V gene: TRBV15
clone size: many
D gene: .
J gene: TRBJ2-5

CDR3 DNA: TGTGCCAGTAACGTCTTCGGGGGGGCCGATCAGCCCCAGCATTTT
CDR3 protein: CASNVFGGADQPQHF
CDR3 length: 15
V gene: TRBV19
clone size: many
D gene: .
J gene: TRBJ1-5

CDR3 DNA: TGTGCCAGCAGTTACGGAGAAGGGGATTACTACACCTTC
CDR3 protein: CASSYGEGDYYTF
CDR3 length: 13
V gene: TRBV6-5
clone size: .
D gene: .
J gene: TRBJ1-2

CDR3 DNA: TGTGCCATCAGTGAGTCACCTCATGGCTACACCTTC
CDR3 protein: CAISESPHGYTF
CDR3 length: 12
V gene: TRBV10-3
clone size: .
D gene: .
J gene: TRBJ1-2

CDR3 DNA: TGTGCCAGCACTTTGACTGGCTTGGACGAGCAGTACTTC
CDR3 protein: CASTLTGLDEQYF
CDR3 length: 13
V gene: TRBV7-9
clone size: many
D gene: .
J gene: TRBJ2-7

CDR3 DNA: TGTGCCAGCAGTGCAAAGGGGTATGATGGCTACACCTTC
CDR3 protein: CASSAKGYDGYTF
CDR3 length: 13
V gene: TRBV6-6
clone size: many
D gene: .
J gene: TRBJ1-2

CDR3 DNA: TGTGCCAGCAGTCAAGAGACCCAGTACTTC
CDR3 protein: CASSQETQYF
CDR3 length: 10
V gene: TRBV7-9
clone size: many
D gene: .
J gene: TRBJ2-5

CDR3 DNA: TGTGCCAGCAGCATGAGACAAGGACTACTTAGTAGCAATCAGCCCCAGCATTTT
CDR3 protein: CASSMRQGLLSSNQPQHF
CDR3 length: 18
V gene: TRBV7-2
clone size: .
D gene: .
J gene: TRBJ1-5

CDR3 DNA: TGTGCCAGCAGTTACTCCGGAGAAGTTAACGAGCAGTACTTC
CDR3 protein: CASSYSGEVNEQYF
CDR3 length: 14
V gene: TRBV6-5
clone size: many
D gene: .
J gene: TRBJ2-7

CDR3 DNA: TGTGCCAGCAGCTTATCCGGGGTAGGTGAACCCCTCCACTTT
CDR3 protein: CASSLSGVGEPLHF
CDR3 length: 14
V gene: TRBV7-9
clone size: many
D gene: .
J gene: TRBJ1-6

CDR3 DNA: TGTGCCAGTAGTACAGGGAAGGGCACCTACGAGCAGTACTTC
CDR3 protein: CASSTGKGTYEQYF
CDR3 length: 14
V gene: TRBV19
clone size: once
D gene: .
J gene: TRBJ2-7

CDR3 DNA: TGCAGTGCTCAAAGGACAGGGCGGTACGAGCAGTACTTC
CDR3 protein: CSAQRTGRYEQYF
CDR3 length: 13
V gene: TRBV20-1
clone size: .
D gene: TRBD1
J gene: TRBJ2-7

CDR3 DNA: TGTGCCAGCAGCGGACAGATCTCTGGAAACACCATATATTTT
CDR3 protein: CASSGQISGNTIYF
CDR3 length: 14
V gene: TRBV2
clone size: many
D gene: .
J gene: TRBJ1-3

CDR3 DNA: TGTGCCAGCGGCCTGGGACAGGGTAATCAGCCCCAGCATTTT
CDR3 protein: CASGLGQGNQPQHF
CDR3 length: 14
V gene: TRBV5-6
clone size: .
D gene: TRBD1
J gene: TRBJ1-5

CDR3 DNA: TGTGCCGTCCAGGACAGGGGGCGAAAAGGGTACAATGAGCAGTTCTTC
CDR3 protein: CAVQDRGRKGYNEQFF
CDR3 length: 16
V gene: TRBV7-2
clone size: many
D gene: TRBD1
J gene: TRBJ2-1

CDR3 DNA: TGTGCCAGCAGTATTGGGACTGACTCTGGGGAAAAACTGTTTTTT
CDR3 protein: CASSIGTDSGEKLFF
CDR3 length: 15
V gene: TRBV2
clone size: many
D gene: .
J gene: TRBJ1-4

CDR3 DNA: TGTGCCAGCAGTCTCCTTCCACCGGGACAGGGGAATTCACCCCTCCACTTT
CDR3 protein: CASSLLPPGQGNSPLHF
CDR3 length: 17
V gene: TRBV19
clone size: .
D gene: TRBD1
J gene: TRBJ1-6

CDR3 DNA: TGTGCCATCAGTGACAGGGTCACTGAAGCTTTCTTT
CDR3 protein: CAISDRVTEAFF
CDR3 length: 12
V gene: TRBV10-3
clone size: many
D gene: .
J gene: TRBJ1-1

CDR3 DNA: TGTGCCAGTCCGGGACAGGGGTTCTCCTACGAGCAGTACTTC
CDR3 protein: CASPGQGFSYEQYF
CDR3 length: 14
V gene: TRBV2
clone size: once
D gene: TRBD1
J gene: TRBJ2-7

CDR3 DNA: TGTGCCAGTAGTATAGATCCAGGGGGATCTGGCTACACCTTC
CDR3 protein: CASSIDPGGSGYTF
CDR3 length: 14
V gene: TRBV19
clone size: many
D gene: TRBD1
J gene: TRBJ1-2

CDR3 DNA: TGTGCCAGCAGTGAATCGGGGGCAGTAGAGACCCAGTACTTC
CDR3 protein: CASSESGAVETQYF
CDR3 length: 14
V gene: TRBV25-1
clone size: .
D gene: .
J gene: TRBJ2-5

CDR3 DNA: TGTGCCAGCAGCTCCCAACGGGACGGCAATTCACCCCTCCACTTT
CDR3 protein: CASSSQRDGNSPLHF
CDR3 length: 15
V gene: TRBV7-3
clone size: .
D gene: .
J gene: TRBJ1-6

CDR3 DNA: TGCAGCGCTCTGACTAGCGGGAGGTCTAATGGGGGGGAGCTGTTTTTT
CDR3 protein: CSALTSGRSNGGELFF
CDR3 length: 16
V gene: TRBV29-1
clone size: many
D gene: TRBD2
J gene: TRBJ2-2